This is a list of T cell receptor beta chains from one sample in a study of molecular identifiers for immune sequencing clone quantification. TCRdb re-called the PCR reads through MiXCR, storing one row per CDR3 protein. In the table there are 350,000 or so distinct CDR3 sequences, about 20% of which are singletons. Material: naive CD8+ T cells from blood, with Jurkat cell RNA spiked in. The receptors derive from a human donor in good health. Some libraries in this study had Jurkat cell RNA spiked in. Both conserved end residues are part of each CDR3.

v_gene	j_gene	CDR3aa
TRBV30	TRBJ1-1	CAWTLTGGTEAFF
TRBV27	TRBJ2-2	CASRGPEIDTGELFF
TRBV5-6	TRBJ1-1	CASSFYTQRNVDAFF
TRBV9	TRBJ2-3	CARQYSSGSKTDTQYF
TRBV6-5	TRBJ2-2	CASTSWQPNTGGLSF
TRBV7-9	TRBJ2-3	CASSLGTSGGPDTQYF
TRBV27	TRBJ2-2	CASSVTSGGALIYTGELFF
TRBV7-8	TRBJ2-3	CASSPGTSGTQYF
TRBV4-1	TRBJ1-4	CASSQAEATVGEKLFF
TRBV6-6	TRBJ2-1	CASSYVVRTYSYNEQFF
TRBV10-3	TRBJ2-1	CAISEPPLRDRESSVVF
TRBV27	TRBJ2-6	CASRSALTGGGGANVLTF
TRBV4-2	TRBJ2-1	CASSQSRGPSSYNEQFF
TRBV28	TRBJ1-2	CASSSSSYGYTF
TRBV7-9	TRBJ2-7	CASSPWTATYEQYF
TRBV30	TRBJ2-3	CAWSPGLDTQYF